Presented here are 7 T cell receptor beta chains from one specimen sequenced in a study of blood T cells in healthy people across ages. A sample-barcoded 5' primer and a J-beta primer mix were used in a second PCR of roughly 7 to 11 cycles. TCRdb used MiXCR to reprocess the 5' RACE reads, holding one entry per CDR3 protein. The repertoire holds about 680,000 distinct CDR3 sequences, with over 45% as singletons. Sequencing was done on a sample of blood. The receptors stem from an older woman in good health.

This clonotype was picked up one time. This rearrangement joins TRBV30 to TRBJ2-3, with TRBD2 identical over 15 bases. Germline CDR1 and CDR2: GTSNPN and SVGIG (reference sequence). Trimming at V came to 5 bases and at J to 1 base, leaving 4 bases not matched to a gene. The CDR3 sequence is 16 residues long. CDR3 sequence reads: CAWGGLAGGRTDTQYF. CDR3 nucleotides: TGTGCCTGGGGGGGACTAGCGGGAGGACGCACAGATACGCAGTATTTT.

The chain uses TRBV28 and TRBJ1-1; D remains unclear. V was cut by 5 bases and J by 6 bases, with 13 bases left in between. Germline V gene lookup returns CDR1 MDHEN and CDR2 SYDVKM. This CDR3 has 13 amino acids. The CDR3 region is CASSSIEGPEAFF. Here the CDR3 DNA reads TGTGCCAGCAGTAGCATCGAAGGGCCTGAAGCTTTCTTT.

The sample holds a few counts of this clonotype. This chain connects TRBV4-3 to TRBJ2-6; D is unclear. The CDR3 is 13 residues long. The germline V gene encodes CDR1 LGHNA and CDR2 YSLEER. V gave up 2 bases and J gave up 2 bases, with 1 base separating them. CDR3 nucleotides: TGCGCCAGCAGCCAAACTGGGGCCAACGTCCTGACTTTC. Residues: CASSQTGANVLTF.

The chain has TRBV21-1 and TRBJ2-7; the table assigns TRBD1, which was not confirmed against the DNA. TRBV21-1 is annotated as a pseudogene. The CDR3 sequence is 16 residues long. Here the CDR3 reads CASSTMTGQGYYEQYF. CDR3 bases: TGTGCCAGCAGCACGATGACAGGCCAAGGGTACTACGAGCAGTACTTC.

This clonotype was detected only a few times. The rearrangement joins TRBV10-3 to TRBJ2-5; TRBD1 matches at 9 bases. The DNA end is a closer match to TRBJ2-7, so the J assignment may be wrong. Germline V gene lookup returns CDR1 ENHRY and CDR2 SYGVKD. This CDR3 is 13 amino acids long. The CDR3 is CATRAGQGYEQYF. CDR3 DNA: TGTGCCACCAGGGCAGGACAGGGGTACGAGCAGTACTTC.

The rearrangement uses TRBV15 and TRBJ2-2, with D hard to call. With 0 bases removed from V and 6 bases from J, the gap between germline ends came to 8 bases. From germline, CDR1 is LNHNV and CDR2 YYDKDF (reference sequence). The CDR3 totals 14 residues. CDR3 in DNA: TGTGCCACCAGCAGAGAGAGTGTGTCCGGGGAGCTGTTTTTT. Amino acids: CATSRESVSGELFF.

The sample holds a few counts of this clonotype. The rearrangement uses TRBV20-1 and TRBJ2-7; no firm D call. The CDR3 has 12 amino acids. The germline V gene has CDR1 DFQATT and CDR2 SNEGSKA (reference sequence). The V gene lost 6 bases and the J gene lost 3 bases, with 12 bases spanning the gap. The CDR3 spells CSAQPEIYEQYF. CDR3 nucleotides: TGCAGTGCCCAACCGGAGATCTACGAGCAGTACTTC.